A single sample gave rise to the 10 T cell receptor beta chains below, sequenced in a study of blood T cell repertoires in COVID-19. This table comes from immunoSEQ multiplex PCR, and its TCRdb copy is limited to in-frame clones, with some not included. The table has about 260,000 clones, roughly 86% seen once. Sequenced material: peripheral blood. Receptor source: a woman in her forties or fifties with acute or convalescent COVID-19.

The rearrangement joins TRBV2 to TRBJ1-1, with 7 bases identical to TRBD1. Looked up from germline, CDR1 is SNHLY and CDR2 is FYNNEI. J was trimmed by 5 bases and V by 10 bases; bases with no gene match: 13. The CDR3 length is 14 residues. The DNA for the CDR3 is TGTGCCACCCACCGACAGGGAAGGGGGACTGAAGCTTTCTTT. It specifies CATHRQGRGTEAFF.

Only a few counts were recorded for this clone. The chain carries TRBV4-1 and TRBJ1-1; TRBD1 aligns across 8 bases. CDR1 and CDR2 (germline): MGHRA, YSYEKL. After removal of 3 bases from V and 2 bases from J, the junction contained 5 bases not matched to a gene. There are 15 residues in the CDR3. The CDR3 region is CASSHPGGANTEAFF. CDR3 nucleotides: TGCGCCAGCAGCCACCCAGGGGGCGCAAACACTGAAGCTTTCTTT.

J is TRBJ1-4 and V is TRBV19, with D maybe TRBD1 (5 bases). This CDR3 has 14 residues. V was pared by 6 bases and J by 6 bases, with 14 bases between. Germline assignment: CDR1 LNHDA and CDR2 SQIVND (reference sequence). In DNA, the CDR3 is TGTGCCAGTAGGGTGACAGAATGGGATGAAAAACTGTTTTTT. Translation: CASRVTEWDEKLFF.

The chain is built from TRBV28 and TRBJ2-7, with 10 bases aligning to TRBD1. Trimming cost V 2 bases and J 5 bases; bases outside gene matches: 6. CDR1 MDHEN and CDR2 SYDVKM come from the germline V gene. The CDR3 loop spans 15 amino acids. CDR3 residues: CASSLLGTGANEQYF. The CDR3 DNA is TGTGCCAGCAGTTTACTCGGGACAGGGGCCAACGAGCAGTACTTC.

V usage is TRBV11-3 and J usage is TRBJ1-1, with D uncertain. Germline CDR1 and CDR2: SGHNT and YENEEA. This CDR3 has 13 residues. Trimming cost V 4 bases and J 1 base, with 7 bases left between them. The CDR3 loop reads CASSSNRNTEAFF. The CDR3 DNA reads as TGTGCCAGCAGCTCGAATAGGAACACTGAAGCTTTCTTT.

The DNA for the CDR3 is TGTGCCAGCAGCACCCAACTGGGCACCACAGATACGCAGTATTTT. Translating gives CASSTQLGTTDTQYF. The chain joins TRBV9 to TRBJ2-3; D gene ambiguous. The CDR3 runs to 15 residues. V was cut by 4 bases and J by 2 bases, with 14 bases left in between. Looked up from germline, CDR1 is SGDLS and CDR2 is YYNGEE.

The chain has TRBV2 and TRBJ2-7, with TRBD2 identical over 12 bases. This CDR3 is 16 amino acids long. Unmatched junction bases numbered 7, after V lost 6 bases and J lost 1 base. CDR1 is SNHLY, CDR2 FYNNEI, per germline. CDR3: CASSMTSGRASYEQYF. DNA of the CDR3: TGTGCCAGCAGCATGACTAGCGGGAGAGCATCCTACGAGCAGTACTTC.

The chain couples TRBV20-1 to TRBJ1-1; D not resolved. There are 12 residues in the CDR3. The germline V gene encodes CDR1 DFQATT and CDR2 SNEGSKA (reference sequence). Trimming left V 3 bases short and J 1 base short, with 6 bases between. CDR3 region: CSASAGNTEAFF. DNA of the CDR3: TGCAGTGCTAGTGCGGGGAACACTGAAGCTTTCTTT.

In this sample, this clone turned up a few times. This rearrangement joins TRBV2 to TRBJ1-2; weak D call: TRBD1 (5 bases). Looked up from germline, CDR1 is SNHLY and CDR2 is FYNNEI. V gave up 6 bases and J gave up 2 bases, with 13 bases separating them. The CDR3 totals 14 residues. The CDR3 loop reads CASRGTGENYGYTF. Here the CDR3 DNA reads TGTGCCAGCAGGGGGACGGGGGAAAACTATGGCTACACCTTC.

V and J are TRBV27 and TRBJ1-1, with D uncertain. The germline CDR1 and CDR2 sequences are MNHEY and SMNVEV (reference sequence). V dropped 6 bases and J dropped 0 bases, with 17 bases sitting between them. The CDR3 is made up of 16 amino acids. The CDR3 spells CASRPTSHQMNTEAFF. The CDR3, as DNA: TGTGCCAGCAGGCCTACTTCGCATCAAATGAACACTGAAGCTTTCTTT.